The present T cell receptor (beta chain) was sequenced within a study of blood T cell repertoires in COVID-19. Across the study: The United States, Italy and Spain were the sources of the acute and convalescent COVID-19 samples.

The V gene end was trimmed by 4 bases and the J gene end by 0 bases; junction bases not matched to a gene: 16. Germline CDR1 is SGHRS and CDR2 is YFSETQ. This CDR3 is 19 amino acids long. TCRdb keeps only in-frame clones here, not all; method: immunoSEQ multiplex PCR. The data show around 200,000 clones, about nine tenths seen once. The sequence derives from a woman aged 40-49 years with acute COVID-19. V usage is TRBV5-1 and J usage is TRBJ2-1, with 7 bases identical to TRBD1. Material: PBMCs or T cells enriched from blood (not recorded which). In nucleotides, the CDR3 is TGCGCCAGCAGCCCAAGGGACAGTAGAAAACTCAGCTCCTACAATGAGCAGTTCTTC. Protein: CASSPRDSRKLSSYNEQFF.